This T cell receptor (beta chain) was sequenced during a study of glioma-infiltrating T cells (dated by TCRdb to the mid-2010s). Regarding the study in general: Sequencing of TCR alpha- and beta-chain repertoires was performed on glioma tissue, on non-neoplastic brain tissue, and on matched peripheral blood mononuclear cells. To gauge divergence between tissue and blood T-cell populations, every tissue-infiltrating repertoire was compared against the peripheral blood repertoire from the same patient. The paired cohort was made up of three low-grade glioma patients, about 8 primary glioblastoma patients and three non-glioma patients who contributed non-neoplastic brain tissue.

The iRepertoire nested amplicon-rescue multiplex PCR (arm-PCR) platform was used to amplify TCR alpha and beta CDR3 regions from RNA. The input for one-step reverse transcription and amplification was 100-400 ng of either tissue mRNA or PBMC total RNA. Following bead purification, Illumina adapters were added by a secondary multiplex PCR, and libraries between 200 and 400 bp were gel-purified. The libraries contained internal 6-nucleotide barcodes that were used for demultiplexing. Sequencing of the libraries was done on an Illumina MiSeq using 2x220 or 2x250 nucleotide paired-end reads. Concerning the study's data processing: FLASH 1.2.11 was used to merge paired reads, and BWA-MEM then aligned the reads to the GRCh37 human genome before TRA and TRB reads were extracted. For V and J assignment, an IMGT-derived reference of cassette sequences and CDR3 motifs that included pseudogenes was used. Reads were translated in three frames, and productive CDR3s were defined by a C…FGXG motif without stop codons. Clonotypes were defined as unique combinations of V-J cassette pair and CDR3 amino acid sequence. Reads were filtered by Hamming distance, thresholded by each sample's sequence error rate in mapped regions. The public reads were reprocessed in TCRdb via fastp at Q25 and MiXCR, keeping in-frame beta chains. Under each unique CDR3 protein, matching rows form one entry showing the most common genes and DNA. The V and J calls, along with clone size, are taken from TCRdb and not from the paper's own processing. The sample table contains over 130,000 distinct CDR3 sequences; only one count was recorded for roughly two fifths of them. The leading ten clones occupy around 18% of the sample.

V gives up 1 base and J gives up 7 bases, and the segment between their germline ends measures 5 bases. The CDR3 measures 12 amino acids from cysteine to phenylalanine. Only CDR3 DNA remains: 36 bases, in frame from the first base. CDR1 SEHNR and CDR2 FQNEAQ are derived from the germline V gene (reference sequence). As to this clonotype: Its recognized antigen is unknown. Within one base of it there is no much larger clone, and no base qualities were kept.

Overall results and qualifications from the work: VJ-independent divergence between tissue and blood was below expectation in non-neoplastic patients but above expectation in all gliomas, especially low-grade gliomas. Group comparisons rested on small numbers: three non-neoplastic, three low-grade glioma and under ten glioblastoma patients. Very few CDR3 sequences were shared between tissue and blood, attributed to high CDR3 diversity and limited sampling.

The sample comprised glioma tissue, nonneoplastic brain tissue, or PBMCs (not recorded which). Recombination linked TRBV7-9 to TRBJ2-1; no confident D gene assignment can be made. The receptor was isolated from a human donor with low-grade glioma or glioblastoma, undergoing nonglioma brain surgery, or in good health (not recorded which). The DNA is TGTGCCAGCAGCTTAGGGCAGAATGAGCAGTTCTTC. The translation is CASSLGQNEQFF.